This T cell receptor beta chain was retrieved from a study of blood T cell repertoires in COVID-19. Study in general: In Cohort 3, a recovered donor had either two negative PCRs, clearance, or symptom resolution. Researchers got acute and convalescent COVID-19 samples from the United States, Italy and Spain.

Participant reports of clinical history set cohort assignment. Data came from immunoSEQ multiplex PCR; TCRdb stores just in-frame clones and leaves some out. The table has around 300,000 clones, about 88% seen once. This clone was counted a single time. The germline CDR1 and CDR2 sequences are PRHDT and FYEKMQ (reference sequence). Trimming at V came to 5 bases and at J to 0 bases, leaving 14 bases not matched to a gene. There are 19 residues in the CDR3. The clonotype was recovered from a woman aged 55 to 70 in a cohort exposed to, infected with or recovered from COVID-19 (not recorded which). The sequencing sample was made of PBMCs or T cells enriched from blood (not recorded which). The chain combines TRBV13 with TRBJ2-1; 9 bases fit TRBD2. This chain's CDR3 is CASSRPTSGLSSSYNEQFF. The CDR3 coding sequence is TGTGCCAGCAGCCGACCAACTAGCGGGCTTTCCAGCTCCTACAATGAGCAGTTCTTC. The variable domain in full, completed from reference TRBV13 and TRBJ2-1, reads AAGVIQSPRHLIKEKRETATLKCYPIPRHDTVYWYQQGPGQDPQFLISFYEKMQSDKGSIPDRFSAQQFSDYHSELNMSSLELGDSALYFCASSRPTSGLSSSYNEQFFGPGTRLTVL.